This T cell receptor (beta chain) was sequenced for a study of blood T cell repertoires in COVID-19. Study in general: Researchers got acute and convalescent COVID-19 samples from the United States, Italy and Spain. Sources were T cells, B-cell-depleted T cells, or PBMCs; the material itself was cDNA or gDNA.

Ages ranged from roughly 18 to 100 years, with residence in around 24 US areas. The germline V gene has CDR1 DFQATT and CDR2 SNEGSKA (reference sequence). V was trimmed by 5 bases and J by 8 bases, leaving 9 bases between them. This CDR3 region has 11 residues. As originally analysed: Reference gene primers were amplified, and this amplification served to estimate nucleated cell counts. Produced via immunoSEQ multiplex PCR; TCRdb's table is partial and in-frame only. Clone size and V and J calls were adopted from that table, with D and trimming inferred from the DNA. The data contain roughly 430,000 clones, approximately 86% of them singletons.

The rearrangement uses TRBV20-1 and TRBJ1-4; D possibly corresponds to TRBD1 (5 bases). The sequenced material came from PBMCs or T cells enriched from blood (not recorded which). This TCR was recovered from a woman aged 40 to 49 with acute COVID-19. CDR3 DNA sequence: TGCAGTGCTGACTCAGGGGAAAAACTGTTTTTT. Amino acid sequence: CSADSGEKLFF.